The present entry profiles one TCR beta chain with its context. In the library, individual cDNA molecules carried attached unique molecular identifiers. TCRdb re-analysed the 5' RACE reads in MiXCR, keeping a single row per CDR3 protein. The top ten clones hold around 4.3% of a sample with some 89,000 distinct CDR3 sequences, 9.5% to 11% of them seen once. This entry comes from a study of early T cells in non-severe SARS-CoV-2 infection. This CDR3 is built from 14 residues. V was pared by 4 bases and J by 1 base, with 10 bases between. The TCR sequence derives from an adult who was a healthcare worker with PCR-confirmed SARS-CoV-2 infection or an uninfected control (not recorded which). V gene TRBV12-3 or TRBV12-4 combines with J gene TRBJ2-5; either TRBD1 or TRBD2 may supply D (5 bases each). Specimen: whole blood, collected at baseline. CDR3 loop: CASSSWGSQETQYF. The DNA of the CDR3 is TGTGCCAGCAGTTCTTGGGGGTCCCAAGAGACCCAGTACTTC.